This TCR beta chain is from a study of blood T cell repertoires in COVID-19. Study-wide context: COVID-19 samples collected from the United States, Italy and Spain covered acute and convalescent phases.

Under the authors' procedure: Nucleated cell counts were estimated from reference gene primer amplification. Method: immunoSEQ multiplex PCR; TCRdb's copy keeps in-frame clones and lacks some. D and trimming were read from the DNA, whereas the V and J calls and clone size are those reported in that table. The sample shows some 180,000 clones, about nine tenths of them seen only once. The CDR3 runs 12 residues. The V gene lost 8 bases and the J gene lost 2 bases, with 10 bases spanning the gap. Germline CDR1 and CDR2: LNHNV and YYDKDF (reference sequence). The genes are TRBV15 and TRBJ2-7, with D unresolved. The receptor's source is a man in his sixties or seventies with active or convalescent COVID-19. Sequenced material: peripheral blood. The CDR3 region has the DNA TGTGCCACCTCACAGACCGCCTACGAGCAGTACTTC. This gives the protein CATSQTAYEQYF.